Listed below are T cell receptor beta chains from one sample, sequenced in a study of T cells in localized non-small cell lung cancer. Libraries were prepared by immunoSEQ multiplex PCR; TCRdb keeps only in-frame clonotypes and omits some of them. Among fewer than 45,000 clones listed, around 86% were seen once. The source was peripheral blood, collected before any cancer treatment. The source is a woman between 18 and 55 years old with stage III lung adenocarcinoma. The CDR3 runs from the conserved cysteine through the conserved F or W. The D gene is left open where the match is weak. Size tells how often a clone was seen (once, few, many) or the class of an expanded clone, and some rows leave it out.

once	TRBV5-1	TRBJ2-5	-	15	TGCGCCAGCAGCTCATACAGTGGGAATCAAGAGACCCAGTACTTC	CASSSYSGNQETQYF
once	TRBV4-2	TRBJ2-3	TRBD2	17	TGTGCCAGCAGCCCCGGCCGTGGGGGGGGAAGCACAGATACGCAGTATTTT	CASSPGRGGGSTDTQYF
-	TRBV5-1	TRBJ2-1	TRBD2	16	TGCGCCAGCAGCCCGCGACTGACTAGCGGGGGGGATGAGCAGTTCTTC	CASSPRLTSGGDEQFF
-	TRBV18	TRBJ1-1	-	16	TGTGCCAGCTCACCGGTCTTACAGCGGATGAACACTGAAGCTTTCTTT	CASSPVLQRMNTEAFF
once	TRBV7-2	TRBJ1-3	-	18	TGTGCCAGCAGCTCCAATCCCACAGCGGCGGGCTCTGGAAACACCATATATTTT	CASSSNPTAAGSGNTIYF
-	TRBV7-3	TRBJ2-1	TRBD2	15	TGTGCCAGCAGCAGGACTAGCGGGACCAACAATGAGCAGTTCTTC	CASSRTSGTNNEQFF
-	TRBV27	TRBJ1-1	-	15	TGTGCCAGCAGTTTAGGGTTGGCAGGATCCACTGAAGCTTTCTTT	CASSLGLAGSTEAFF
-	TRBV5-1	TRBJ1-2	-	16	TGCGCCAGCAGCTTCGAAACAGGACAGCTTAACTATGGCTACACCTTC	CASSFETGQLNYGYTF
-	TRBV5-8	TRBJ1-1	-	12	TGTGCCAGCAGCTTGGTAGTTTCTGAAGCTTTCTTT	CASSLVVSEAFF
-	TRBV18	TRBJ2-2	-	12	TGTGCCAGCTCGCTCGCTATAGAAAAGCTGTTTTTT	CASSLAIEKLFF
-	TRBV19	TRBJ2-3	TRBD2	17	TGTGCCAGTAAAAGGACTAGCGGGGGAGGATGGACAGATACGCAGTATTTT	CASKRTSGGGWTDTQYF
-	TRBV29-1	TRBJ2-7	-	10	TGCAGCGTCAGGGAATACGAGCAGTACTTC	CSVREYEQYF
few	TRBV9	TRBJ1-2	-	15	TGTGCCAGCAGCCCCCGGACAGATTCATTCTATGGCTACACCTTC	CASSPRTDSFYGYTF
-	TRBV18	TRBJ1-5	-	16	TGTGCCAGCTCACCGTCGGGGGGGGTTAACAATCAGCCCCAGCATTTT	CASSPSGGVNNQPQHF
-	TRBV2	TRBJ1-2	-	12	TGTGCCAGCAGTACCCCCCCGGGGGGCTACACCTTC	CASSTPPGGYTF
few	TRBV6-1	TRBJ2-7	TRBD1	13	TGTGCCAGCAGTGGGGACAGGGGGGGCGAGCAGTACTTC	CASSGDRGGEQYF
-	TRBV7-3	TRBJ2-7	TRBD1	13	TGTGCCAGCAGCTTGGGACAGCACTACGAGCAGTACTTC	CASSLGQHYEQYF
once	TRBV18	TRBJ2-5	TRBD2	15	TGTGCCAGCTCAAGCGGGGAGCTGTCGGCAGAGACCCAGTACTTC	CASSSGELSAETQYF
-	TRBV2	TRBJ2-7	-	13	TGTGCCAGCAAGCGCGGGTCGTCGGGGGAGCAGTACTTC	CASKRGSSGEQYF
-	TRBV9	TRBJ1-1	-	14	TGTGCCAGCAGCCCCCGGGAGGGGATCTCTGAAGCTTTCTTT	CASSPREGISEAFF
-	TRBV15	TRBJ2-5	-	15	TGTGCCACCAGCGATACCGGTGGGTCTCAAGAGACCCAGTACTTC	CATSDTGGSQETQYF
-	TRBV27	TRBJ2-2	-	12	TGTGCCAGCAGTTTAGGAGGCGGGGAGCTGTTTTTT	CASSLGGGELFF
-	TRBV4-1	TRBJ1-1	TRBD1	14	TGCGCCAGCAGCGCGGGACAGGTGAACACTGAAGCTTTCTTT	CASSAGQVNTEAFF
-	TRBV7-2	TRBJ1-6	TRBD1	16	TGTGCCAGCAGGGCCGGGACAGGGCCCGATAATTCACCCCTCCACTTT	CASRAGTGPDNSPLHF
-	TRBV6-1	TRBJ1-3	-	10	TGTGCCAGCGGGTGGGACACCATATATTTT	CASGWDTIYF
few	TRBV11-2	TRBJ1-1	-	15	TGTGCCAGCAGCTCTGTTCAGGGTCGGAACACTGAAGCTTTCTTT	CASSSVQGRNTEAFF
-	TRBV4-2	TRBJ2-7	-	17	TGTGCCAGCAGCCACACCGAAACTGGGGGGGGGCCGGGCGAGCAGTACTTC	CASSHTETGGGPGEQYF
once	TRBV11-2	TRBJ2-7	-	10	TGTGCCAGCAGCTCGTACGAGCAGTACTTC	CASSSYEQYF
-	TRBV23-1	TRBJ1-2	TRBD1	14	TGCGCCAGCAGCCAAGGGACAGGACGGCTTGGCTACACCTTC	CASSQGTGRLGYTF
once	TRBV6-1	TRBJ2-7	TRBD1	14	TGTGCCAGCAGCGGACAGGGGGCGTTAAACGAGCAGTACTTC	CASSGQGALNEQYF
-	TRBV19	TRBJ1-2	TRBD1	15	TGTGCCAGTAGTATATTACAGGGGGCGGACTATGGCTACACCTTC	CASSILQGADYGYTF
-	TRBV7-8	TRBJ1-2	-	13	TGTGCCAGCAGCCTAGGGGCTGAGGGGCGCCGCGGCTTC	CASSLGAEGRRGF
-	TRBV5-1	TRBJ1-6	-	16	TGCGCCAGCAGCTTGGAAGGCGGGGGCGATAATTCACCCCTCCACTTT	CASSLEGGGDNSPLHF
-	TRBV6-6	TRBJ2-1	-	14	TGTGCCAGCAGTTATGGGCAAGCTCCCAATGAGCAGTTCTTC	CASSYGQAPNEQFF
-	TRBV7-2	TRBJ1-3	TRBD1	16	TGTGCCAGCAGCCCAGGGGGCGGACGCTCTGGAAACACCATATATTTT	CASSPGGGRSGNTIYF
-	TRBV7-3	TRBJ2-1	-	16	TGTGCCAGCAGCAATCCAGGGGGGAGCTCCTACAATGAGCAGTTCTTC	CASSNPGGSSYNEQFF